These T cell receptor beta chains were read from a single sample in a study of cytomegalovirus exposure and HLA in healthy donors. Produced via immunoSEQ multiplex PCR; TCRdb's table is partial and in-frame only. The sample has under 350,000 clones, approximately 86% seen once. The sample comprised PBMCs. Receptors originate from a woman under 30 in good health and CMV-seronegative. Both conserved end residues are part of each CDR3. The D gene is left open where the match is weak. Expanded clones get a size class; other rows say once, few or many, or leave the size out.

CDR3 length | clone size | J gene | D gene | V gene | CDR3 DNA | CDR3 protein
16 | once | TRBJ2-5 | . | TRBV5-1 | TGCGCCAGCAGAACAGGGGGAGGGGGAGACCAAGAGACCCAGTACTTC | CASRTGGGGDQETQYF
15 | . | TRBJ1-2 | . | TRBV30 | TGTGCCTGGAGTGTATGGGGAGGGGCTAACTATGGCTACACCTTC | CAWSVWGGANYGYTF
11 | . | TRBJ1-1 | . | TRBV30 | TGTGCCTGGACCAGAGGGACTGAAGCTTTCTTT | CAWTRGTEAFF
16 | . | TRBJ1-2 | . | TRBV27 | TGTGCCAGCAGTTTTAGGAGGGCGCCGCCTGGCTATGGCTACACCTTC | CASSFRRAPPGYGYTF
14 | . | TRBJ2-7 | TRBD2 | TRBV5-4 | TGTGCCAGCAGCTTCGGGGGGGGTCCTGGCGAGCAGTACTTC | CASSFGGGPGEQYF
18 | . | TRBJ1-5 | TRBD1 | TRBV13 | TGTGCCAGCAGCGCGACCGGGACAGCCCTCGGGGGCAATCAGCCCCAGCATTTT | CASSATGTALGGNQPQHF
15 | . | TRBJ2-2 | . | TRBV6-5 | TGTGCCAGCAGTTACTTTTTTAGAGCCACCGGGGAGCTGTTTTTT | CASSYFFRATGELFF
13 | . | TRBJ2-7 | TRBD1 | TRBV6-6 | TGTGCCAGCAGTTCCGGGGACAGCAACGAGCAGTACTTC | CASSSGDSNEQYF
14 | . | TRBJ2-2 | TRBD2 | TRBV30 | TGTGCCTGGAGTCTGGCGGGAGTGGCCGGGGAGCTGTTTTTT | CAWSLAGVAGELFF
15 | . | TRBJ2-1 | . | TRBV6-5 | TGTGCCAGCAGTTACTCGGAGAGCTCCTACAATGAGCAGTTCTTC | CASSYSESSYNEQFF
16 | . | TRBJ1-2 | . | TRBV15 | TGTGCCACCAGCAGAGGGGCCGCTGAGGGTCACTATGGCTACACCTTC | CATSRGAAEGHYGYTF
15 | . | TRBJ2-2 | TRBD1 | TRBV16 | TGTGCCAGCAGCCAAGGACAGGGGAACACCGGGGAGCTGTTTTTT | CASSQGQGNTGELFF
13 | . | TRBJ2-3 | . | TRBV7-9 | TGTGCCAGCAGCGGACTCAACACAGATACGCAGTATTTT | CASSGLNTDTQYF
15 | . | TRBJ2-1 | TRBD2 | TRBV19 | TGTGCCAGTAGTTTAGCGGGGGGGCCCTACAATGAGCAGTTCTTC | CASSLAGGPYNEQFF
12 | . | TRBJ1-1 | . | TRBV7-2 | TGTGCCAGCAGCGCTCAGTACACTGAAGCTTTCTTT | CASSAQYTEAFF
14 | . | TRBJ2-7 | TRBD1 | TRBV5-1 | TGCGCCAGCAGCTTGACAGGGGGCGTAGACGAGCAGTACTTC | CASSLTGGVDEQYF
13 | once | TRBJ2-7 | . | TRBV6-5 | TGTGCCAGCAGTTACTCTTCCATCTACGAGCAGTACTTC | CASSYSSIYEQYF
15 | . | TRBJ1-3 | . | TRBV7-6 | TGTGCCAGCAGCCATCCCCCGGGCTCTGGAAACACCATATATTTT | CASSHPPGSGNTIYF
13 | . | TRBJ1-1 | . | TRBV7-3 | TGTGCCAGCAGCTCCACACAGGGTTCTGAAGCTTTCTTT | CASSSTQGSEAFF
17 | . | TRBJ2-7 | . | TRBV21-1 | TGTGCCAGCAGCAAAGATGTCCGAGACTACTCCTCCTACGAGCAGTACTTC | CASSKDVRDYSSYEQYF
16 | few | TRBJ1-5 | TRBD1 | TRBV28 | TGTGCCAGCAGCCCCCCCGGACAGGGACGCAATCAGCCCCAGCATTTT | CASSPPGQGRNQPQHF
15 | once | TRBJ2-7 | TRBD1 | TRBV5-4 | TGTGCCAGCAGCTTGGCAGGGACAGCGTACTACGAGCAGTACTTC | CASSLAGTAYYEQYF
14 | once | TRBJ2-1 | TRBD1 | TRBV19 | TGTGCCAGTAGGCTGGGACAGTCGTCCGAAAGGCAGTTCTTC | CASRLGQSSERQFF
14 | once | TRBJ2-2 | TRBD2 | TRBV10-3 | TGTGCCATCAGGGGGGGACTACACACCGGGGAGCTGTTTTTT | CAIRGGLHTGELFF
13 | . | TRBJ1-1 | . | TRBV2 | TGTGCCAGCAGTAAAGAAGGCGGCACTGAAGCTTTCTTT | CASSKEGGTEAFF
15 | . | TRBJ2-7 | TRBD1 | TRBV7-9 | TGTGCCAGCAGCCCACCCGGGACAGGGGGCGGCGAGCAGTACTTC | CASSPPGTGGGEQYF
14 | . | TRBJ2-5 | . | TRBV7-7 | TGTGCCAGCAGCTTGGGCCAGCCACAAGAGACCCAGTACTTC | CASSLGQPQETQYF
13 | few | TRBJ1-2 | . | TRBV2 | TGTGCCAGCAGTGAGGTTAAGGGGAATGGCTACACCTTC | CASSEVKGNGYTF
12 | few | TRBJ1-3 | . | TRBV5-6 | TGTGCCAGCAGCCCGGGTTCAAACACCATATATTTT | CASSPGSNTIYF
15 | . | TRBJ2-7 | TRBD2 | TRBV18 | TGTGCCAGCTCACCTGGGACTAGCGGGGAGGGAGAGCAGTACTTC | CASSPGTSGEGEQYF
15 | . | TRBJ2-3 | . | TRBV5-6 | TGTGCCAGCAGCTTGGCTGCGGGTTCCACAGATACGCAGTATTTT | CASSLAAGSTDTQYF
13 | . | TRBJ1-2 | TRBD1 | TRBV5-1 | TGCGCCAGCAGCCCGGACAGGGCCGATGGCTACACCTTC | CASSPDRADGYTF
13 | once | TRBJ1-1 | . | TRBV5-1 | TGCGTCAGCATGCGGAACGGGAACACTGAAGCTTTCTTT | CVSMRNGNTEAFF
15 | . | TRBJ2-3 | TRBD2 | TRBV11-3 | TGTGCCAGCAGCCCGACGTGGGGGGGAACAGATACGCAGTATTTT | CASSPTWGGTDTQYF
11 | once | TRBJ1-2 | . | TRBV19 | TGTGCCAGTAGTCTGGCGGGAGGCTACACCTTC | CASSLAGGYTF
14 | . | TRBJ1-1 | TRBD1 | TRBV2 | TGTGCCAGCAGTGAAGCCACAGGGGGCTTTGAAGCTTTCTTT | CASSEATGGFEAFF
13 | . | TRBJ2-7 | . | TRBV7-8 | TGTGCCAGCAGCTTAGACACCCTCTACGAGCAGTACTTC | CASSLDTLYEQYF
16 | few | TRBJ2-2 | TRBD2 | TRBV10-1 | TGCGCCAGCACTAGCGGGGGCCCTGGAAACACCGGGGAGCTGTTTTTT | CASTSGGPGNTGELFF
16 | . | TRBJ1-4 | . | TRBV30 | TGTGCCTGGAGTGTTACTACAGGGCGGTCTAATGAAAAACTGTTTTTT | CAWSVTTGRSNEKLFF
14 | . | TRBJ1-2 | . | TRBV11-2 | TGTGCCAGCAGCCATGGCGGACAGTACTATGGCTACACCTTC | CASSHGGQYYGYTF
15 | . | TRBJ1-2 | . | TRBV9 | TGTGCCAGCAGACTCTCAGGGTCCCGTGGGTCGGGCTACACCTTC | CASRLSGSRGSGYTF
16 | . | TRBJ1-2 | TRBD1 | TRBV7-8 | TGTGCCAGCAGCTTAGTTACCGGGACAGGGGGTGGCGGCTACACCTTC | CASSLVTGTGGGGYTF
18 | . | TRBJ2-5 | . | TRBV7-9 | TGTGCCAGCAGCTTAGAACTGGCAGGGTATACACTCCAAGAGACCCAGTACTTC | CASSLELAGYTLQETQYF
14 | . | TRBJ1-1 | TRBD1 | TRBV7-2 | TGTGCCAGCAACCGGGACAGGAGGAACACTGAAGCTTTCTTT | CASNRDRRNTEAFF
14 | . | TRBJ1-2 | TRBD1 | TRBV2 | TGTGCCAGCAGTCCCGGACAGGCTACCTGGGGCTACACCTTC | CASSPGQATWGYTF
13 | once | TRBJ2-1 | . | TRBV6-5 | TGTGCCAGCAGTTACGGCGAGGGATATGAGCAGTTCTTC | CASSYGEGYEQFF
13 | . | TRBJ2-1 | . | TRBV30 | TGTGCCTGGAGTTCCGGGACTTACAATGAGCAGTTCTTC | CAWSSGTYNEQFF
15 | . | TRBJ2-2 | . | TRBV5-1 | TGCGCCAGCGGAACTGAGGGTTATAACACCGGGGAGCTGTTTTTT | CASGTEGYNTGELFF
14 | . | TRBJ1-2 | . | TRBV5-8 | TGTGCCAGCAGCTTGTACGGCGGAAACTATGGCTACACCTTC | CASSLYGGNYGYTF
15 | . | TRBJ2-7 | . | TRBV27 | TGTGCCAGCAGTACCCTTCTAGGGGCCGTCTACGAGCAGTACTTC | CASSTLLGAVYEQYF
16 | . | TRBJ1-5 | . | TRBV28 | TGTGCCAGCACCCTAGATGTTTACAGGGGCAATCAGCCCCAGCATTTT | CASTLDVYRGNQPQHF
16 | . | TRBJ2-7 | TRBD2 | TRBV25-1 | TGTGCCAGCAGTGAATATACCTGGACTAGCGGGTACGAGCAGTACTTC | CASSEYTWTSGYEQYF
12 | . | TRBJ2-2 | . | TRBV4-1 | TGCGCCAGCAGCCACATCACCGGGGAGCTGTTTTTT | CASSHITGELFF
14 | . | TRBJ2-7 | TRBD1 | TRBV5-4 | TGTGCCAGCAGCCCGACAGGGCGACCCTACGAGCAGTACTTC | CASSPTGRPYEQYF